The 7 T cell receptor beta chains presented below share a single source sample, sequenced in a study of long-term antiretroviral therapy in people with HIV. An immunoSEQ assay, version v3.0, was performed at survey level. Generated by immunoSEQ multiplex PCR, the TCRdb table keeps only in-frame clones and is missing some. This repertoire shows approximately 10,000 clones, about 68% found once; its top ten account for roughly 14%. The sequencing used unsorted PBMCs, collected about 3.3 years before starting antiretroviral therapy. The receptors originated from a man aged 40-49 years with HIV.

The chain joins TRBV27 to TRBJ1-1, with D possibly TRBD1 on 6 matching bases. With 6 bases removed from V and 2 bases from J, the gap between germline ends came to 19 bases. Germline V gene data show CDR1 as MNHEY and CDR2 as SMNVEV (reference sequence). The CDR3 covers 16 residues. The CDR3 loop is CASRLERGGGNTEAFF. DNA for the CDR3: TGTGCCAGCAGGCTAGAAAGGGGAGGGGGAAACACTGAAGCTTTCTTT.

This chain links TRBV7-9 with TRBJ2-6, with D hard to call. The germline V gene has CDR1 SEHNR and CDR2 FQNEAQ (reference sequence). V was cut by 1 base and J by 0 bases, with 7 bases left in between. The CDR3 covers 16 residues. CDR3 DNA sequence: TGTGCCAGCAGCTTAGTGCTCGGCTCTGGGGCCAACGTCCTGACTTTC. This gives the protein CASSLVLGSGANVLTF. Using reference TRBV7-9 and TRBJ2-6 for the parts outside the CDR3, the full variable domain is DTGVSQNPRHKITKRGQNVTFRCDPISEHNRLYWYRQTLGQGPEFLTYFQNEAQLEKSRLLSDRFSAERPKGSFSTLEIQRTEQGDSAMYLCASSLVLGSGANVLTFGAGSRLTVL.

The CDR3 DNA sequence: TGTGCCAGCAGCTTAGTTACGGATTACGAGCAGTACTTC. Protein sequence: CASSLVTDYEQYF. The chain has TRBV7-6 and TRBJ2-7; D gene unclear. V was trimmed by 1 base and J by 4 bases, leaving 8 bases between them. Germline V gene sequence: CDR1 SGHVS, CDR2 FNYEAQ. This CDR3 is built from 13 residues. Filled out from reference TRBV7-6 and TRBJ2-7, the complete variable domain reads GAGVSQSPRYKVTKRGQDVALRCDPISGHVSLYWYRQALGQGPEFLTYFNYEAQQDKSGLPNDRFSAERPEGSISTLTIQRTEQRDSAMYRCASSLVTDYEQYFGPGTRLTVT.

The chain recombines TRBV2 with TRBJ1-1; no definite D call. CDR3 size: 12 residues. Germline CDR1 reads SNHLY; CDR2 reads FYNNEI. V was pared by 4 bases and J by 4 bases, with 7 bases between. This CDR3 reads CASSAAVTEAFF. DNA for the CDR3: TGTGCCAGCAGTGCAGCGGTCACTGAAGCTTTCTTT.

The gene calls are TRBV29-1 and TRBJ1-2; D is unresolved. This CDR3 comprises 17 residues. Germline CDR1 reads SQVTM; CDR2 reads ANQGSEA. The ends were cut back, 7 bases at V and 0 bases at J, with 24 bases in the middle. CDR3 region: CSGRGNSDGETNYGYTF. The CDR3 DNA reads as TGCAGCGGCCGCGGTAACTCGGACGGGGAGACTAACTATGGCTACACCTTC.

This clone has only one observation. This chain links TRBV6-6 with TRBJ2-5; D remains unclear. CDR3 size: 11 residues. In germline, CDR1 is MNHNY, CDR2 SVGAGI (reference sequence). The V end lost 11 bases, the J end lost 5 bases, and 12 bases lay between the germline ends. The CDR3 reads CAAQATETQYF. The CDR3 coding sequence is TGTGCCGCCCAAGCTACCGAGACCCAGTACTTC.

The CDR3 nucleotides are TGTGCCAGCATGGGCAGGGTATCGGACACTGAAGCTTTCTTT. This encodes CASMGRVSDTEAFF. This chain uses TRBV28 with TRBJ1-1, with D possibly matching TRBD1 (5 bases). V was pared by 7 bases and J by 3 bases, with 15 bases between. The CDR3 is 14 amino acids. Germline CDR1 reads MDHEN; CDR2 reads SYDVKM.